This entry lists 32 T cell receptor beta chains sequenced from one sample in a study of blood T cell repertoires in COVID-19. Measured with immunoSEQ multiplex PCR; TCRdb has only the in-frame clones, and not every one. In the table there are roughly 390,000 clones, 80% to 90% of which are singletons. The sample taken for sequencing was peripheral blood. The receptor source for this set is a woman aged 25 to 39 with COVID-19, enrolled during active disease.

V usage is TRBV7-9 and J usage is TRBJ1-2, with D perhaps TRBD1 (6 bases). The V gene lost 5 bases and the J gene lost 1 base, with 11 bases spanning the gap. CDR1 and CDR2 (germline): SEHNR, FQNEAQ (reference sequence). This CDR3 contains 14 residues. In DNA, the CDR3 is TGTGCCAGCAGCGCTGGACAGATTAACTATGGCTACACCTTC. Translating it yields CASSAGQINYGYTF.

This CDR3 is CASSLWPGAEQFF. The CDR3 nucleotides are TGTGCCAGCAGCTTATGGCCAGGGGCCGAGCAGTTCTTC. The rearrangement joins TRBV7-9 to TRBJ2-1; perhaps TRBD1 as D (6 bases). The germline CDR1 and CDR2 sequences are SEHNR and FQNEAQ (reference sequence). Trimming shortened V by 2 bases and J by 10 bases, and 12 bases separated the two germline ends. The CDR3 loop spans 13 amino acids.

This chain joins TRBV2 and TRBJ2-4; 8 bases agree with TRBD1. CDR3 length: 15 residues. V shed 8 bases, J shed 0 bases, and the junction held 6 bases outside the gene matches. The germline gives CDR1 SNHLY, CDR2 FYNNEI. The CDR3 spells CASGKDREAKNIQYF. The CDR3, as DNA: TGTGCCAGCGGGAAGGACAGGGAAGCCAAAAACATTCAGTACTTC.

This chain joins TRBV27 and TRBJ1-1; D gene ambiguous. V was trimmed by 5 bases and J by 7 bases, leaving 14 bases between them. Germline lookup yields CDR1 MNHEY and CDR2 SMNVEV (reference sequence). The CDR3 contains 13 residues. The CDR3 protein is CASSTGLGVEAFF. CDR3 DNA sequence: TGTGCCAGCAGTACCGGACTGGGTGTTGAAGCTTTCTTT.

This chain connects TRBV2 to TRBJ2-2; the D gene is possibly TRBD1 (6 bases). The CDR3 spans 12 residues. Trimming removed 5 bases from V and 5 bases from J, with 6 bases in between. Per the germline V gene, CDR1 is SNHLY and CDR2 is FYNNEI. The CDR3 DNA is TGTGCCAGCAGTACAGGGACCGGGGAGCTGTTTTTT. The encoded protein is CASSTGTGELFF.

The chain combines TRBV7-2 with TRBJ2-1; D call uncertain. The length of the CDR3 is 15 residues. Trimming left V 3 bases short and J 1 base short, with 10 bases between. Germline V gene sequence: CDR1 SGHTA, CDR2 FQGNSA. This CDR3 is CASSFDQRSYNEQFF. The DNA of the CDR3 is TGTGCCAGCAGCTTTGACCAGAGGTCCTACAATGAGCAGTTCTTC.

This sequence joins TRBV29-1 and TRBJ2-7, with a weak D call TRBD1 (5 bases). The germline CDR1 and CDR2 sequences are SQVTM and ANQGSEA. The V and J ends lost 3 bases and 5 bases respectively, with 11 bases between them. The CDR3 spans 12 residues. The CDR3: CSVEAPGNEQYF. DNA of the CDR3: TGCAGCGTTGAGGCCCCAGGGAACGAGCAGTACTTC.

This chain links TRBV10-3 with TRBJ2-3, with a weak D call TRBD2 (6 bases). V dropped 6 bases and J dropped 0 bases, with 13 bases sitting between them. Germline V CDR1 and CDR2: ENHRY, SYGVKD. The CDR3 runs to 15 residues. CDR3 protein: CAIRPGLSSTDTQYF. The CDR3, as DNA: TGTGCCATCAGACCCGGACTATCTAGCACAGATACGCAGTATTTT.

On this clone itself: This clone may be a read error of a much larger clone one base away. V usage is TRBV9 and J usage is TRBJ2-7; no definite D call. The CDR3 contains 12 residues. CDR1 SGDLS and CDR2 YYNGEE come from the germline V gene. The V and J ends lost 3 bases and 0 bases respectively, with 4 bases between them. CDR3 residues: CASSGSSYEQYF. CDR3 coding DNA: TGTGCCAGCAGCGGGAGCTCCTACGAGCAGTACTTC.

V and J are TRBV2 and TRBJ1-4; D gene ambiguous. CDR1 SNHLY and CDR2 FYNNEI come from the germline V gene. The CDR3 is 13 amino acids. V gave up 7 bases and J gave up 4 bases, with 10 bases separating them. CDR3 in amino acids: CASTRENNEKLFF. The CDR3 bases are TGTGCCAGCACGAGGGAGAATAATGAAAAACTGTTTTTT.

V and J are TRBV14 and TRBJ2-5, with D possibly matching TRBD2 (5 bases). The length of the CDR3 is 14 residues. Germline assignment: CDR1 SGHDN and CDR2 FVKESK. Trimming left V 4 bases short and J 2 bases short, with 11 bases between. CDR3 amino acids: CASSRERFQETQYF. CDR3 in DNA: TGTGCCAGCAGCCGCGAGCGGTTTCAAGAGACCCAGTACTTC.

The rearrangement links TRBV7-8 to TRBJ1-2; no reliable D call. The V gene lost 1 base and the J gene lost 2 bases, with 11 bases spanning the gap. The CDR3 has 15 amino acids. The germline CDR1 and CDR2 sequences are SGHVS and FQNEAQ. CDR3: CASSLDRGSNYGYTF. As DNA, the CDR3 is TGTGCCAGCAGCTTAGATAGAGGCAGCAACTATGGCTACACCTTC.

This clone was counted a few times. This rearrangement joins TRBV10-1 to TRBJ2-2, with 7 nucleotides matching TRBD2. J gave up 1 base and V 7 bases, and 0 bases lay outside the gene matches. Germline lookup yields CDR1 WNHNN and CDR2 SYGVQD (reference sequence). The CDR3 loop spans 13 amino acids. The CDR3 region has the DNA TGCGCCAGCAAGCGGGAGAACACCGGGGAGCTGTTTTTT. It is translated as CASKRENTGELFF.

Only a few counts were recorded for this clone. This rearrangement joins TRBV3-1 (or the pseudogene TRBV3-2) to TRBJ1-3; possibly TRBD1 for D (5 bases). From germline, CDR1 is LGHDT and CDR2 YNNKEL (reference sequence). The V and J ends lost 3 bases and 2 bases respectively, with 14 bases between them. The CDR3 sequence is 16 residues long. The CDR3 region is CASSHPGGGAGNTIYF. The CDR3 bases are TGTGCCAGCAGCCACCCTGGGGGGGGAGCTGGAAACACCATATATTTT.

CDR3 sequence (DNA): TGTGCCAGCAGTTGGCGAGCGGCTCATGGGGAAGAGACCCAGTACTTC. The encoded protein is CASSWRAAHGEETQYF. The genes are TRBV6-2 or TRBV6-3 and TRBJ2-5, with D possibly being TRBD2 (5 bases). V shed 4 bases and J shed 3 bases, with 18 bases lying between them. The V gene's germline CDR1 is MNHEY and CDR2 SVGEGT. The CDR3 runs 16 residues.

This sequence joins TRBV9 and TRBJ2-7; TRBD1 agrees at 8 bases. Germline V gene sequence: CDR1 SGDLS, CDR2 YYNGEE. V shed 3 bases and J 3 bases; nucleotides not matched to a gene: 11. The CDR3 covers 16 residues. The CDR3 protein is CASSEYRGATRYEQYF. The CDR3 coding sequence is TGTGCCAGCAGCGAATACAGGGGGGCGACTCGCTACGAGCAGTACTTC.

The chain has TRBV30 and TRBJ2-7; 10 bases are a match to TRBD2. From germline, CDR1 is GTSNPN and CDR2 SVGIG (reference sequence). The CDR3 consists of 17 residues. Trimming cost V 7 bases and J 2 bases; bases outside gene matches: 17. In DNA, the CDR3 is TGTGCCTTGAGCCCGGGACTAGCGAGAATTAAGCCCTACGAGCAGTACTTC. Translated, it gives CALSPGLARIKPYEQYF.

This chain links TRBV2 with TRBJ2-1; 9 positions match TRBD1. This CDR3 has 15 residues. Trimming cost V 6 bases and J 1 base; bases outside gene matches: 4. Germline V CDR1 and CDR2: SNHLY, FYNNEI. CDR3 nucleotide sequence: TGTGCCAGCAGCGAGACAGGGGGGTCCTACAATGAGCAGTTCTTC. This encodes CASSETGGSYNEQFF.

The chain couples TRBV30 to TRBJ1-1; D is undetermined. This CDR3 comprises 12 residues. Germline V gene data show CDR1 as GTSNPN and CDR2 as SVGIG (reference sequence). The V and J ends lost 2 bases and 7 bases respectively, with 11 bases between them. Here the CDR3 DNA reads TGTGCCTGGAGTTCCCAAGGACTTGAAGCTTTCTTT. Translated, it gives CAWSSQGLEAFF.

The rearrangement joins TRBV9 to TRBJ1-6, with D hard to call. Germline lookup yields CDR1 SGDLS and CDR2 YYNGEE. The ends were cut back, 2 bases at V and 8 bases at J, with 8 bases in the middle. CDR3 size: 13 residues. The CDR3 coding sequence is TGTGCCAGCAGCGTTCGAGGGCATTCACCCCTCCACTTT. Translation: CASSVRGHSPLHF.

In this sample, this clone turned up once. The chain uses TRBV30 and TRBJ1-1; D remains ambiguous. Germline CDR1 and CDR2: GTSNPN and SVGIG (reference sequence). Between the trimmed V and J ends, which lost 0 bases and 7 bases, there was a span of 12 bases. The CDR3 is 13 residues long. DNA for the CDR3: TGTGCCTGGAGTGTACTCGGCTGGAGTGAAGCTTTCTTT. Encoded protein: CAWSVLGWSEAFF.

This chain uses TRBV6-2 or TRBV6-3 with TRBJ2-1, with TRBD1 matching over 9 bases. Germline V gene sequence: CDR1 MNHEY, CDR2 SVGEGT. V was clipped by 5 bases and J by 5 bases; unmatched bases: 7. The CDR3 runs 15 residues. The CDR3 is CASSIGTGRNNEQFF. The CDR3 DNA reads TGTGCCAGCAGTATCGGGACAGGGAGGAACAATGAGCAGTTCTTC.

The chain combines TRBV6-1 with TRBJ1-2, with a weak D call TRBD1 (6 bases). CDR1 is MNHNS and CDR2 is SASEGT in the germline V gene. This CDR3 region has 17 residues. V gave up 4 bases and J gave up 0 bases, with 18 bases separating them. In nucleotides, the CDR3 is TGTGCCAGCAGTGGCCATGAACAGGGTACCTCTAACTATGGCTACACCTTC. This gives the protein CASSGHEQGTSNYGYTF.

Written as DNA, the CDR3 is TGTGCCAGCGCGAAGGTCAGTAGCGGACCCTACGAGCAGTACTTC. As protein: CASAKVSSGPYEQYF. The V and J genes are TRBV3-1 (or the pseudogene TRBV3-2) and TRBJ2-7; D perhaps matches TRBD2 (6 bases). This CDR3 is built from 15 residues. Trimming stripped 8 bases from V and 2 bases from J, with 19 bases between. CDR1 LGHDT and CDR2 YNNKEL come from the germline V gene (reference sequence).

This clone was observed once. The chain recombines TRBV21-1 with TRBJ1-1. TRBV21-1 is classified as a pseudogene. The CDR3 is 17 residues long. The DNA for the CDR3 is TGTGCCAGCAGCAAAGGTGGAAAAGAGGGTCAGAACACTGAAGCTTTCTTT. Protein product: CASSKGGKEGQNTEAFF.

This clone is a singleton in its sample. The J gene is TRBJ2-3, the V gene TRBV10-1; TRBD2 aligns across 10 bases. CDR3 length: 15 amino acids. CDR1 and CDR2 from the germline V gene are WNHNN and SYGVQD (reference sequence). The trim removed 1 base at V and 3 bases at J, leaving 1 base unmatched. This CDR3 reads CASSELAGGTDTQYF. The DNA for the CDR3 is TGCGCCAGCAGTGAGTTAGCGGGAGGTACAGATACGCAGTATTTT.

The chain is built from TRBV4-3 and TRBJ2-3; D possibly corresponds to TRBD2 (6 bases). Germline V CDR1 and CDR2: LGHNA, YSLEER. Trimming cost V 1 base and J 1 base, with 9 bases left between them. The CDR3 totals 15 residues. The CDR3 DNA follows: TGCGCCAGCAGCCAAGGCGGGAAAGGCACAGATACGCAGTATTTT. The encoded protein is CASSQGGKGTDTQYF.

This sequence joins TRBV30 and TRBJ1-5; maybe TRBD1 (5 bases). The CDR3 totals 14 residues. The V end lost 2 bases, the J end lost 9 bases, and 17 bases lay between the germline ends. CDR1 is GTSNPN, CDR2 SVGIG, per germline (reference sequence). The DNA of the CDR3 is TGTGCCTGGAGTCCCCGGGGGTCGAGGGCGCCCCAGCATTTT. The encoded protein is CAWSPRGSRAPQHF.

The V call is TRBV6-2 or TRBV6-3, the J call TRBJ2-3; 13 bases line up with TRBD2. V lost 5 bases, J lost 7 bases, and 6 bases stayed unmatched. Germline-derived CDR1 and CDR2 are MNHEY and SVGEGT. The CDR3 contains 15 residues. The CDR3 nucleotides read TGTGCCAGCAGTAAGCCCGGGACTAGCGGGAATACGCAGTATTTT. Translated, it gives CASSKPGTSGNTQYF.

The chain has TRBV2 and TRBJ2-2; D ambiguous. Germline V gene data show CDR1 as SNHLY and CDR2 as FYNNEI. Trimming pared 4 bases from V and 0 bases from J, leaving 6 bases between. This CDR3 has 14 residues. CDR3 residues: CASSGRTNTGELFF. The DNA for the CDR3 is TGTGCCAGCAGTGGGCGGACGAACACCGGGGAGCTGTTTTTT.

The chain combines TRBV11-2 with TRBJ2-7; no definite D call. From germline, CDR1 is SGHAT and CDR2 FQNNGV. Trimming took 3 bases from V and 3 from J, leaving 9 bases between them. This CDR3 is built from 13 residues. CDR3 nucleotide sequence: TGTGCCAGCAGCTTCACAGCTCTCTACGAGCAGTACTTC. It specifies CASSFTALYEQYF.

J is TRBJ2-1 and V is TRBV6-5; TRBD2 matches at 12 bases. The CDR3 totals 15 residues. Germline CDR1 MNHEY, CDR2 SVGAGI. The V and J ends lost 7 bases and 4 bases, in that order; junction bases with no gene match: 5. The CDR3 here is CASIRLAGAYNEQFF. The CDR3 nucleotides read TGTGCCAGCATCCGACTAGCGGGAGCTTACAATGAGCAGTTCTTC.